These 7 T cell receptor beta chains came from one sample sequenced in a study of blood T cell repertoires in COVID-19. TCRdb keeps only in-frame clones here, not all; method: immunoSEQ multiplex PCR. The sample holds about 330,000 clones, approximately 88% seen once. The sequencing sample was made of PBMCs or T cells enriched from blood (not recorded which). The receptor source for this set is a man aged 25-40 years who had recovered from COVID-19.

As to this clone: Different DNA sequences within this sample yield the same CDR3. This rearrangement joins TRBV5-6 to TRBJ2-7, with TRBD1 matching 9 bases. Trimming removed 2 bases from V and 4 bases from J; junction bases left unmatched: 4. Per germline, CDR1 SGHDT and CDR2 YYEEEE. There are 14 residues in the CDR3. As DNA, the CDR3 is TGTGCCAGCAGCTTTGGGACAGGGTCTTACGAGCAGTACTTC. Amino acids: CASSFGTGSYEQYF.

V gene TRBV28 combines with J gene TRBJ1-2; TRBD1 might be the D (6 bases). V was trimmed by 5 bases and J by 8 bases, leaving 18 bases between them. The CDR3 runs 14 residues. Germline V gene data show CDR1 as MDHEN and CDR2 as SYDVKM. CDR3 coding DNA: TGTGCCAGCAGTCCACAACGGGAGGGGGTCGGCTACACCTTC. The encoded protein is CASSPQREGVGYTF.

The chain has TRBV15 and TRBJ2-4; 7 nucleotides align to TRBD1. CDR1 and CDR2 (germline): LNHNV, YYDKDF (reference sequence). V lost 3 bases to trimming and J lost 3 bases; unmatched junction nucleotides: 8. CDR3 size: 16 residues. CDR3 nucleotides: TGTGCCACCAGCAGTGGGACAGACTGGAGCAAAAACATTCAGTACTTC. This encodes CATSSGTDWSKNIQYF.

The chain is built from TRBV11-2 and TRBJ1-2, with D uncertain. The V gene lost 2 bases and the J gene lost 0 bases, with 4 bases spanning the gap. Germline assignment: CDR1 SGHAT and CDR2 FQNNGV. The CDR3 runs to 13 residues. The CDR3 nucleotides read TGTGCCAGCAGCTTACAGGCTAACTATGGCTACACCTTC. This gives the protein CASSLQANYGYTF.

V gene TRBV29-1 combines with J gene TRBJ2-5; TRBD2 agrees at 9 bases. After removal of 4 bases from V and 2 bases from J, the junction contained 2 bases not matched to a gene. Germline CDR1 and CDR2: SQVTM and ANQGSEA. This CDR3 region has 13 residues. The CDR3 DNA sequence: TGCAGCGTTGTGCTAGCGGGGCAAGAGACCCAGTACTTC. This sequence encodes CSVVLAGQETQYF.

The chain employs TRBV7-2 and TRBJ2-7; 7 bases line up with TRBD2. Germline CDR1 and CDR2: SGHTA and FQGNSA. The CDR3 length is 14 residues. After removal of 5 bases from V and 1 base from J, the junction contained 5 bases not matched to a gene. The CDR3: CASSGASGSYEQYF. The CDR3 nucleotides read TGTGCCAGCAGCGGGGCTAGCGGTTCCTACGAGCAGTACTTC.

This clone has a single count. V gene TRBV10-3 combines with J gene TRBJ2-7; TRBD1 aligns across 9 bases. J gave up 5 bases and V 8 bases, and 7 bases lay outside the gene matches. The germline V gene has CDR1 ENHRY and CDR2 SYGVKD. The CDR3 sequence is 13 residues long. This CDR3 is CAIAGTGSNEQYF. The CDR3 DNA reads TGTGCCATCGCCGGGACAGGGTCTAACGAGCAGTACTTC.